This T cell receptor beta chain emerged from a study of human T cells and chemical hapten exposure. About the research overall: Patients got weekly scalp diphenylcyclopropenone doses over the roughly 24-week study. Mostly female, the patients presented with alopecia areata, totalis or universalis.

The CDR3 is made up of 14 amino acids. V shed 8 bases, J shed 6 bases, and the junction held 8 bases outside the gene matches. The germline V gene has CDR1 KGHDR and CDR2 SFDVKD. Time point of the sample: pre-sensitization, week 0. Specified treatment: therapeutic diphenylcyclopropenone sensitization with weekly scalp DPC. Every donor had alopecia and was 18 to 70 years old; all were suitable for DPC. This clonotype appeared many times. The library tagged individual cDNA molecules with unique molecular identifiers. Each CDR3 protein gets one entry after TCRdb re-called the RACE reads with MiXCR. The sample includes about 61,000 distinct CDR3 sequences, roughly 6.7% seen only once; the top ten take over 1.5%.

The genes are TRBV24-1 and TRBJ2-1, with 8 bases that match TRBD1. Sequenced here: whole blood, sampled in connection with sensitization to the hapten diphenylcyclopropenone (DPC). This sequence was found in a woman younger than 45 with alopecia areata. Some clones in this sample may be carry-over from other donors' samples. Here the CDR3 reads CATISRGPGNEQFF. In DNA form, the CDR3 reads TGTGCCACCATCTCCAGGGGGCCTGGCAATGAGCAGTTCTTC.